This TCR beta chain was profiled in a study of CD8+ T cells in alopecia areata. Study information: For 6 to 18 months, tofacitinib was taken, and 6 months off drug followed.

Treatment described: oral pan-JAK inhibitor, 5-10 mg twice daily. This clone appeared a few times. CDR1 MNHEY and CDR2 SMNVEV come from the germline V gene (reference sequence). Trimming shortened V by 2 bases and J by 3 bases, and 14 bases separated the two germline ends. This CDR3 contains 15 residues. As the sequencing template, cDNA was produced by extracting RNA and reverse transcribing it. Only in-frame clones appear in the TCRdb table, and some are missing; sequencing was by immunoSEQ multiplex PCR. The sample lists roughly 98,000 clones; about 58% were seen once. The V and J genes are TRBV27 and TRBJ2-7; D is perhaps TRBD1 (5 bases). Sequenced here: CD8+ T cells sorted from blood, sampled at week 4, from a patient treated with tofacitinib. This clonotype was obtained from a human donor with alopecia areata. The CDR3 sequence: CASSLGASLSYEQYF. The CDR3 nucleotides are TGTGCCAGCAGTTTAGGGGCATCCCTCAGCTACGAGCAGTACTTC.